The 25 T cell receptor beta chains below come from one sample, sequenced in a study of T cell responses to AZD1222 COVID-19 vaccine. Using immunoSEQ multiplex PCR, the repertoire was profiled, and TCRdb retains in-frame clones only, with some absent. The repertoire holds about 140,000 clones, with roughly 90% as singletons. Sequencing used peripheral blood, obtained on day 0 of AZD1222 vaccination. The receptor source for this set is an adult in good health.

The V gene is TRBV2, the J gene TRBJ1-1; D not resolved. Deletions cut 6 bases from V and 5 bases from J, with 10 bases between. The CDR3 has 12 residues. Germline loops: CDR1 SNHLY, CDR2 FYNNEI. CDR3 DNA sequence: TGTGCCAGCAGAGAGGGTGGGACTGAAGCTTTCTTT. Translated: CASREGGTEAFF. The full variable domain, with the rest looked up from reference TRBV2 and TRBJ1-1, is EPEVTQTPSHQVTQMGQEVILRCVPISNHLYFYWYRQILGQKVEFLVSFYNNEISEKSEIFDDQFSVERPDGSNFTLKIRSTKLEDSAMYFCASREGGTEAFFGQGTRLTVV.

This clone was seen only once. The CDR3 loop reads CASSSGTYTNEKLFF. In nucleotides, the CDR3 is TGCGCCAGCAGCTCGGGGACCTACACTAATGAAAAACTGTTTTTT. The chain employs TRBV5-1 and TRBJ1-4, with D maybe TRBD1 (5 bases). Trimming removed 3 bases from V and 2 bases from J, with 11 bases in between. CDR1 is SGHRS, CDR2 YFSETQ, per germline. The CDR3 loop spans 15 amino acids.

This chain links TRBV18 with TRBJ2-7, with 9 nucleotides matching TRBD1. The germline V gene has CDR1 KGHSH and CDR2 LQKENI. The V and J ends lost 2 bases and 3 bases, in that order; junction bases with no gene match: 5. The CDR3 loop spans 15 amino acids. This CDR3 is CASSPIGQGNYEQYF. CDR3 sequence (DNA): TGTGCCAGCTCACCAATTGGACAGGGGAACTACGAGCAGTACTTC.

The chain combines TRBV5-1 with TRBJ2-2; D is ambiguous. CDR3 length: 15 residues. Germline V gene sequence: CDR1 SGHRS, CDR2 YFSETQ. Trimming stripped 0 bases from V and 1 base from J, with 7 bases between. The CDR3 here is CASSLVARNTGELFF. CDR3 nucleotides: TGCGCCAGCAGCTTGGTGGCCCGGAACACCGGGGAGCTGTTTTTT.

This clone was observed a handful of times. The V gene is TRBV28, the J gene TRBJ2-6; D gene ambiguous. The CDR3 is 14 residues long. V dropped 5 bases and J dropped 6 bases, with 11 bases sitting between them. Germline V gives CDR1 MDHEN, CDR2 SYDVKM. This CDR3 is CASSPRKSANVLTF. Written as DNA, the CDR3 is TGTGCCAGCAGTCCTAGGAAGTCGGCCAACGTCCTGACTTTC.

The chain has TRBV5-1 and TRBJ1-1; D is ambiguous. The CDR3 runs to 14 residues. Trimming shortened V by 0 bases and J by 0 bases, and 6 bases separated the two germline ends. Germline CDR1 reads SGHRS; CDR2 reads YFSETQ. CDR3 coding DNA: TGCGCCAGCAGCTTGGGACACATGAACACTGAAGCTTTCTTT. The encoded protein is CASSLGHMNTEAFF. Variable domain in full (rest from reference TRBV5-1 and TRBJ1-1): KAGVTQTPRYLIKTRGQQVTLSCSPISGHRSVSWYQQTPGQGLQFLFEYFSETQRNKGNFPGRFSGRQFSNSRSEMNVSTLELGDSALYLCASSLGHMNTEAFFGQGTRLTVV.

This clone was recorded only once. The chain uses TRBV4-2 and TRBJ2-3; D may be TRBD1 (5 bases). Trimming removed 0 bases at V and 2 bases at J, with 9 bases between. CDR1 LGHNA and CDR2 YNFKEQ come from the germline V gene. This CDR3 is built from 15 residues. The CDR3 DNA reads TGTGCCAGCAGCCAAGAGGGGCACCCCACAGATACGCAGTATTTT. Protein sequence: CASSQEGHPTDTQYF.

Remarks on this clone: Additional DNA sequences in this sample encode the identical CDR3. The rearrangement uses TRBV18 and TRBJ1-2, with unresolved D. The CDR3 is 13 amino acids. In germline, CDR1 is KGHSH, CDR2 LQKENI. Trimming removed 0 bases at V and 7 bases at J, with 9 bases between. The CDR3 here is CASSPPVSGGYTF. In DNA, the CDR3 is TGTGCCAGCTCACCACCGGTTTCGGGTGGCTACACCTTC.

This clone was counted once. The chain has TRBV7-2 and TRBJ2-1; 7 positions agree with TRBD2. The germline V gene has CDR1 SGHTA and CDR2 FQGNSA. V dropped 0 bases and J dropped 9; count of bases not matched to a gene: 2. The CDR3 length is 13 residues. As DNA, the CDR3 is TGTGCCAGCAGCTTAGCAGCGGGAACTGAGCAGTTCTTC. Protein: CASSLAAGTEQFF. The full variable domain, in which reference TRBV7-2 and TRBJ2-1 provide the parts outside the CDR3, is GAGVSQSPSNKVTEKGKDVELRCDPISGHTALYWYRQSLGQGLEFLIYFQGNSAPDKSGLPSDRFSAERTGGSVSTLTIQRTQQEDSAVYLCASSLAAGTEQFFGPGTRLTVL.

This chain connects TRBV28 to TRBJ1-5; 7 nucleotides match TRBD1. Germline CDR1 reads MDHEN; CDR2 reads SYDVKM. The CDR3 spans 14 residues. Trimming took 5 bases from V and 6 from J; bases not matched to a gene: 7. The CDR3 bases are TGTGCCAGCAGTACAGGGGATCGTGCTCAGCCCCAGCATTTT. This sequence encodes CASSTGDRAQPQHF.

The chain is built from TRBV18 and TRBJ2-7, with TRBD1 matching over 9 bases. V was clipped by 3 bases and J by 6 bases; unmatched bases: 15. The CDR3 sequence is 17 residues long. Germline V CDR1 and CDR2: KGHSH, LQKENI. The CDR3 loop reads CASSPYPPGQGRSEQYF. The CDR3 DNA reads as TGTGCCAGCTCACCTTATCCCCCGGGACAGGGAAGGTCCGAGCAGTACTTC.

This chain joins TRBV9 and TRBJ1-3, with 12 positions matching TRBD1. The CDR3 totals 19 residues. Germline lookup yields CDR1 SGDLS and CDR2 YYNGEE. V lost 3 bases to trimming and J lost 0 bases; unmatched junction nucleotides: 10. The CDR3 loop reads CASSDGTGGRESSGNTIYF. DNA of the CDR3: TGTGCCAGCAGCGACGGGACAGGGGGCCGAGAAAGCTCTGGAAACACCATATATTTT.

The rearrangement links TRBV5-6 to TRBJ2-2; the D gene is possibly TRBD1 (6 bases). Between the trimmed V and J ends, which lost 0 bases and 6 bases, there was a span of 9 bases. The CDR3 length is 14 residues. Germline-derived CDR1 and CDR2 are SGHDT and YYEEEE. CDR3 sequence (DNA): TGTGCCAGCAGCTTGGCCGGGACACCCGGGGAGCTGTTTTTT. Protein: CASSLAGTPGELFF.

This chain joins TRBV30 and TRBJ1-1, with no clear D. Trimming removed 2 bases at V and 4 bases at J, with 17 bases between. Germline CDR1 reads GTSNPN; CDR2 reads SVGIG (reference sequence). The CDR3 is made up of 15 amino acids. As DNA, the CDR3 is TGTGCCTGGAGTCATTCGGACCGGCGGAGCACTGAAGCTTTCTTT. Amino acids: CAWSHSDRRSTEAFF.

This sequence joins TRBV6-5 and TRBJ1-6; D remains ambiguous. V was cut by 5 bases and J by 6 bases, with 14 bases left in between. This CDR3 region has 15 residues. Germline CDR1 MNHEY, CDR2 SVGAGI. The CDR3 loop reads CASSPGRSANSPLHF. Here the CDR3 DNA reads TGTGCCAGCAGTCCCGGACGCTCGGCTAATTCACCCCTCCACTTT.

The chain has TRBV19 and TRBJ2-5; D unclear. V lost 6 bases, J lost 1 base, and 9 bases lay in between. This CDR3 has 13 amino acids. Germline V gene data show CDR1 as LNHDA and CDR2 as SQIVND (reference sequence). CDR3 loop: CASRRSLQETQYF. CDR3 sequence (DNA): TGTGCCAGTAGACGGTCTCTCCAAGAGACCCAGTACTTC. The entire variable domain, with the rest obtained from reference TRBV19 and TRBJ2-5, is as follows: DGGITQSPKYLFRKEGQNVTLSCEQNLNHDAMYWYRQDPGQGLRLIYYSQIVNDFQKGDIAEGYSVSREKKESFPLTVTSAQKNPTAFYLCASRRSLQETQYFGPGTRLLVL.

V is TRBV4-1 and J is TRBJ1-1; 7 positions match TRBD1. Germline CDR1 MGHRA, CDR2 YSYEKL. CDR3 length: 16 residues. The V segment lost 3 bases and the J segment 7 bases; nucleotides outside the gene matches: 14. CDR3 nucleotides: TGCGCCAGCAGCCACCCCGGGACGACAGGGAAGAATGAAGCTTTCTTT. It translates to CASSHPGTTGKNEAFF.

The CDR3 DNA is TGCGCCAGCAGCCTCACAGGGGGCACTGAAGCTTTCTTT. Translated, it gives CASSLTGGTEAFF. The chain combines TRBV10-1 with TRBJ1-1; the match to TRBD1 covers 8 bases. This CDR3 contains 13 residues. Germline V gene data show CDR1 as WNHNN and CDR2 as SYGVQD (reference sequence). V shed 6 bases, J shed 4 bases, and the junction held 4 bases outside the gene matches.

The chain is built from TRBV6-1 and TRBJ2-7; D remains unclear. Trimming shortened V by 3 bases and J by 5 bases, and 8 bases separated the two germline ends. The CDR3 loop spans 12 amino acids. CDR1 is MNHNS and CDR2 is SASEGT in the germline V gene. The CDR3 reads CASSDSIHEQYF. The CDR3 DNA is TGTGCCAGCAGTGACAGTATCCACGAGCAGTACTTC.

The chain has TRBV6-4 and TRBJ1-1, with D uncertain. The ends were cut back, 6 bases at V and 1 base at J, with 12 bases in the middle. Germline values: CDR1 MRHNA, CDR2 SNTAGT. This CDR3 has 14 amino acids. This chain's CDR3 is CASREREWNTEAFF. CDR3 sequence (DNA): TGTGCCAGCAGAGAGCGGGAGTGGAACACTGAAGCTTTCTTT.

The rearrangement uses TRBV7-9 and TRBJ2-5, with D possibly TRBD1 on 5 matching bases. The V end lost 3 bases, the J end lost 2 bases, and 10 bases lay between the germline ends. This CDR3 is built from 14 residues. Germline V CDR1 and CDR2: SEHNR, FQNEAQ (reference sequence). CDR3 in amino acids: CASSFDTGQETQYF. The CDR3 DNA reads as TGTGCCAGCAGCTTCGATACAGGTCAAGAGACCCAGTACTTC.

This clone was detected a few times. The chain links TRBV7-2 to TRBJ2-1, with unresolved D. The CDR3 has 16 residues. Germline CDR1 and CDR2: SGHTA and FQGNSA. With 1 base removed from V and 1 base from J, the gap between germline ends came to 11 bases. The CDR3 is CASSLVGPLSYNEQFF. The CDR3 bases are TGTGCCAGCAGCTTAGTCGGGCCCCTTTCCTACAATGAGCAGTTCTTC. Looking up the rest from reference TRBV7-2 and TRBJ2-1 gives the full variable domain: GAGVSQSPSNKVTEKGKDVELRCDPISGHTALYWYRQSLGQGLEFLIYFQGNSAPDKSGLPSDRFSAERTGGSVSTLTIQRTQQEDSAVYLCASSLVGPLSYNEQFFGPGTRLTVL.

This clone showed up just a few times. CDR3 sequence reads: CASSYRRQGAGEQYF. As DNA, the CDR3 is TGTGCCAGCAGCTACCGCCGCCAGGGGGCAGGGGAGCAGTACTTC. This chain uses TRBV7-2 with TRBJ2-7; 8 bases map to TRBD1. The CDR3 contains 15 residues. Germline V gene lookup returns CDR1 SGHTA and CDR2 FQGNSA. After removal of 4 bases from V and 7 bases from J, the junction contained 12 bases not matched to a gene.

This clone was counted once. The V gene is TRBV3-1 (or the pseudogene TRBV3-2), the J gene TRBJ2-2; 8 nucleotides align to TRBD2. The CDR3 sequence is 15 residues long. Germline V gives CDR1 LGHDT, CDR2 YNNKEL (reference sequence). V lost 8 bases and J lost 2; bases outside the gene matches: 7. DNA of the CDR3: TGTGCCAGCCGCTACGGGGGGGCAAACACCGGGGAGCTGTTTTTT. Protein: CASRYGGANTGELFF.

The table lists this clone with a few counts. The chain uses TRBV18 and TRBJ1-4, with 12 bases fitting TRBD1. With V trimmed by 2 bases and J by 0 bases, 10 bases remained unmatched. The germline gives CDR1 KGHSH, CDR2 LQKENI. This CDR3 is 20 amino acids long. This chain's CDR3 is CASSPRPGQGAFATNEKLFF. The CDR3 region has the DNA TGTGCCAGCTCACCAAGACCGGGACAGGGGGCGTTTGCAACTAATGAAAAACTGTTTTTT.